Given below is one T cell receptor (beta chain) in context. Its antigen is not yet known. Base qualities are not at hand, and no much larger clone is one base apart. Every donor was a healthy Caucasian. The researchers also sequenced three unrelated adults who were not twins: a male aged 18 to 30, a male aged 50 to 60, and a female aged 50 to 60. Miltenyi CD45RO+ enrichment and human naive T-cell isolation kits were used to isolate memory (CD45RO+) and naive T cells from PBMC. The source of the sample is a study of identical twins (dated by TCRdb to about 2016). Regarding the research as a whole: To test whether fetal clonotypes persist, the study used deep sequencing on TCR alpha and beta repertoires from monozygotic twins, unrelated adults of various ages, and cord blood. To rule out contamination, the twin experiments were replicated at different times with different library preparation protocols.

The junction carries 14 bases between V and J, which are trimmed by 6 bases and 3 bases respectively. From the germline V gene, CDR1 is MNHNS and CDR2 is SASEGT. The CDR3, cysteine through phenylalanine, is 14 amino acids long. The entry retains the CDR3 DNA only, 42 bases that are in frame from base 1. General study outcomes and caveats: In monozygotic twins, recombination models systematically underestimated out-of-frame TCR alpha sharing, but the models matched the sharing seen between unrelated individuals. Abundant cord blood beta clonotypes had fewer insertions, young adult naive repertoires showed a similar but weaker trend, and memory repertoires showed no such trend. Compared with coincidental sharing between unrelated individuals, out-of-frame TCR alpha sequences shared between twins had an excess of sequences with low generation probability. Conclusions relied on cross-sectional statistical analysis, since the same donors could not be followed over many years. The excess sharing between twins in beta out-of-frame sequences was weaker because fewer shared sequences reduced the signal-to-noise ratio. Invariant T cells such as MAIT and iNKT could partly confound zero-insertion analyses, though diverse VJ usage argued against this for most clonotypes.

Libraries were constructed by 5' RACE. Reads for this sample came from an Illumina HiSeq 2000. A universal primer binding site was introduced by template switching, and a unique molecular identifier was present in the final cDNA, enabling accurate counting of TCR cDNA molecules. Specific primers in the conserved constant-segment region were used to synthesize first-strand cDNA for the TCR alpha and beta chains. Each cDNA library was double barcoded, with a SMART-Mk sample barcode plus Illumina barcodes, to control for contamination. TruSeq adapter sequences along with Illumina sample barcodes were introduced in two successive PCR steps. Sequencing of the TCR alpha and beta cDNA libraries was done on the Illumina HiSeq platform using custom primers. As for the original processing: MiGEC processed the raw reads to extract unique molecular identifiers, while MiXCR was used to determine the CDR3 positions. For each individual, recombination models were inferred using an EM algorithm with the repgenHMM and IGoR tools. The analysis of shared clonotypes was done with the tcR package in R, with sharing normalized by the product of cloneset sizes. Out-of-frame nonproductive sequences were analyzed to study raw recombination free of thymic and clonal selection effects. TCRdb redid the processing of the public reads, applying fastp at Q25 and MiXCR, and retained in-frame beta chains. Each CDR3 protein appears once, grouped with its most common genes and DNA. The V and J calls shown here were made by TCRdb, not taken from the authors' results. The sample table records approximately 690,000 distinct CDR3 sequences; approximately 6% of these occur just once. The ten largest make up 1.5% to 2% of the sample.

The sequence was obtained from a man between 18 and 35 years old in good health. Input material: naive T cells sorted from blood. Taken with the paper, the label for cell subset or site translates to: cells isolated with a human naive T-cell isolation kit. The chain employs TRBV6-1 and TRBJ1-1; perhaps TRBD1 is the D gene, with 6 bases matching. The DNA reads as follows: TGTGCCAGCAGATCCGGGACAACTTACACTGAAGCTTTCTTT. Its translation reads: CASRSGTTYTEAFF.